This TCR beta chain originates from a study of cytomegalovirus exposure and HLA in healthy donors (dated by TCRdb to 2017 to 2019). A note on the overall study: An earlier analysis of approximately 640 of the donors reported 250 to 300 Gb of sequence data and 100 million to 130 million unique TCR beta sequences from 150 million to 200 million T cells. Around 300 gigabases of sequencing data and 70 million to 100 million unique TCR sequences were included in an early release covering 550 to 800 HLA-typed donors. Among the roughly 400 genotyped donors, approximately 82% belonged to the genetic ancestry cluster associated with self-reported Caucasian donors. The study aimed to test whether cataloging public T cell receptors could reveal signatures of past pathogen exposure. Using immunosequencing, the study profiled T cell repertoires from 666 subjects and related those repertoires to cytomegalovirus serostatus. A separate validation cohort of approximately 120 different subjects was used in addition to the 666-subject first cohort. The study combined high-throughput TCR immunosequencing, statistical association of individual TCRs with disease status, and machine learning to predict cytomegalovirus infection status. A later analysis re-examined previously published TCR beta repertoires from just over 650 donors and added high-resolution HLA genotyping to investigate patterns of TCR occurrence. In the later analysis, no new phenotypic data were used to find candidate immune exposures; instead, reliance was placed on TCR beta sequences and their occurrence across donors. An earlier analysis of fewer than 750 of the donors used high-throughput TCR beta sequencing to judge whether each TCR beta V gene segment behaved as functional or pseudogenic. Donor age, sex, ethnicity and CMV serostatus were collected together with the repertoire data. In a later genetic analysis, genome-wide SNP genotypes for about three fifths of the roughly 670 donors were used, and that subset was treated as a discovery cohort. Every discovery cohort repertoire had been produced on one sequencing platform. Both class I and class II loci were covered by HLA typing, at four-digit resolution. Typing coverage differed by locus: A, B, C, DRB1 and DQB1 were typed in about 620-640 donors, DQA1 in 500 to 550, DPA1 in 600 to 610, and DPB1 in about 450. Roughly five DR-DQ haplotypes were handled as single units for association and clustering, since linkage in the cohort was strong. Among approximately 370 genotyped donors of the cohort, an average of around 240,000 unique TCR beta nucleotide sequences was sequenced per donor, of which about 18% were non-productive.

The cohort was made up of around 720 healthy bone marrow donors. At the time of sampling, every cohort member was nominally healthy, though immune exposures that went unrecorded were likely present. The donor was CMV seronegative and was included in the group of over 300 seronegative cohort members. A peripheral blood sample was collected from each donor, and TCR beta sequencing was performed on peripheral blood mononuclear cells. Genomic DNA extraction from the blood cell samples was performed with the Qiagen DNeasy Blood Extraction Kit. In the case of this clone: Its antigen is unknown. There are no base qualities to consult, and no much larger clone falls within one base.

Results the study describes overall, beyond this receptor: Because HLA typing was missing for some donors at each locus, association tests included only the typed subset. At a false discovery rate of 0.05, a later analysis linked under 20,000 TCR beta sequences to specific HLA alleles. A further reported finding was that TCR beta sequences accurately predicted the HLA-A and HLA-B alleles for most subjects in the first cohort. In the study, around 150 TCR beta chains were listed as associated with cytomegalovirus. The earlier analysis of approximately 560 of the donors excluded approximately 15 rarely observed V segments, including chromosome 9 orphons, because counts were too low. The presence/absence analyses assumed that sequencing depth was roughly uniform across donors, and that assumption may not be true. According to a later analysis, most CMV-associated TCR beta chains appeared to be HLA-restricted, and the HLA associations seemed to be driven largely by CMV exposure. The authors suggested that the approach could potentially be extended to other disease states and immunological phenotypes. A cluster of highly shared sequence variants was judged likely to represent a technical artifact of the sequencing pipeline. Strong co-occurrence of HLA alleles, especially DR and DQ, made assigning TCR associations to individual alleles difficult. Most TCR sequences were observed very rarely across donors, whereas some public TCRs were present in many individuals. The classifier was reported to diagnose cytomegalovirus status with high specificity and sensitivity in both the original cohort and the validation cohort. Linkage disequilibrium might explain the correlated functional status among segregating V segments, but an unknown experimental factor could not be excluded. The cohort was sequenced for TCR beta chains only, and without alpha or paired-chain data the features that could be detected were limited. According to a later genetic analysis, donors in an Asian-associated ancestry cluster had fewer N-insertions in productive TCRs than the roughly 670-donor mean. In a later analysis, several top co-occurrence clusters were reported to appear linked to parvovirus B19, influenza, CMV and Epstein-Barr virus. Some IMGT-functional V segments, including TRBV6-2 and TRBV6-3, could not be told apart with the 87-base-pair reads, so those segments were excluded. CMV serostatus was the only immune exposure information available for the cohort. An association between a missense DCLRE1C variant and V-gene and J-gene trimming of TCR beta chains was found in a later genetic analysis and replicated in an independent cohort. In a later analysis, HLA-associated TCR beta chains showed more clonal expansion and lower generation probabilities than non-associated chains that were equally common. In vitro tests confirmed that three of the cytomegalovirus-associated TCR beta chains recognize cytomegalovirus antigens. According to a later analysis, TCR association rates differed among HLA loci, with DRB1 alleles showing the most associated TCRs and HLA-C alleles showing the fewest. In an earlier analysis of around 600 of the donors, most TCR beta V segments were observed in productive rearrangements about 87% or about 30% of the time, broadly matching IMGT annotations.

From its cysteine to its phenylalanine, the CDR3 spans 16 amino acids. The only DNA kept is the CDR3, 48 bases in frame from the first base. The germline V gene yields KGHSY for CDR1 and FQNENV for CDR2. V is cut back by 6 bases and J by 8 bases, with 18 bases in the junction unmatched. Library construction relied on the immunoSEQ multiplex PCR assay. For the multiplex PCR, a mixture combining 60 forward primers for TCR Vbeta segments and 13 reverse primers for TCR Jbeta segments was used. The CDR3 region of rearranged TCR beta genes was amplified from genomic DNA by a multiplex PCR assay. The amplified TCR beta libraries were sequenced on the Illumina HiSeq System as 87-base-pair reads. Per the authors' processing: A later analysis counted about 80 million unique TCR beta chains across the approximately 700 repertoires, and 9 million to 14 million of these chains were shared by at least two donors. To remove PCR and sequencing errors, raw reads were error-corrected and collapsed into unique sequences using a nearest-neighbor algorithm that merged closely related sequences. CDR3 sequences were aligned to IMGT reference sequences to assign V, D and J gene segments. For a sequence to be retained, a match of at least six nucleotides to both a V gene segment and a J gene segment was required. Rearrangements were classified as productive when the CDR3 lacked stop codons and remained in frame with V and J, and all other rearrangements were classified as non-productive. Following IMGT convention, CDR3 was defined as the stretch from the second conserved V-encoded cysteine up to the conserved J-encoded phenylalanine. The earlier analysis of about 610 of the donors excluded any sequence lacking an unambiguous match to a single V gene segment. In an earlier analysis of 500 to 750 of the donors, V segments were called functional above 56.7% productive rearrangements and were called segregating when the between-donor standard deviation exceeded 5%. A statistical classification framework was built to diagnose cytomegalovirus status from the catalog of TCR beta chain sequences. In a later analysis, TCR nucleotide sequences were compared against IMGT/GENE-DB human TR gene sequences so that V and J genes could be assigned. Using the TCRdist pipeline, a later analysis assigned CDR3 sequences along with most-parsimonious VDJ recombination scenarios. In a later analysis, each TCR beta chain was defined by its CDR3 amino acid sequence together with its V-gene family, and reads lacking a unique V-gene family were excluded. As a way to deal with suspected cross-contamination and a sequencing artifact, a later analysis dropped nearly 600 nucleotide sequences that were highly shared and had low generation probability. In a later analysis, a clonal expansion index for each public chain was calculated from normalized within-repertoire ranks of inferred template counts. In a later analysis, generation probabilities were computed using a VDJ recombination model fitted to out-of-frame rearrangements, and the results were checked against IGoR. In a later analysis, TCR-TCR, TCR-HLA and TCR-CMV co-occurrence was scored with hypergeometric tests, and a repertoire-size bias correction was applied to TCR pairs. A later analysis estimated false discovery rates by permuting HLA or CMV assignments 20 times. In a later analysis, co-occurring TCRs were grouped using DBSCAN, with TCRdist sequence similarity added in when clustering inside HLA-allele-positive subsets. For co-occurrence clustering, repertoires with fewer than 30,000 or more than 120,000 public chains were excluded, along with four to six repertoires with anomalous nucleotide sharing. TCRdb stores this immuneACCESS table with in-frame sequences only. Part of the clones is absent; in the studies checked, under half of the shortfall reflects unresolved V genes, and no reason is known for the rest. The V and J calls and clone size are taken from that table; D and trimming were inferred from the DNA. The table for this sample lists 200,000 or so clones; around 83% of them were counted only once. The top ten clonotypes cover about 1.4% of the sample.

The chain is assembled from TRBV16 and TRBJ1-2, and 7 junctional nucleotides match TRBD1. The sequencing sample was made of PBMCs. This clonotype was obtained from a girl between 5 and 17 years old in good health and CMV-seronegative. The CDR3 corresponds to CASRSSSTGTEWGYTF. The bases are TGTGCCAGCAGATCCTCTTCGACAGGGACAGAGTGGGGCTACACCTTC.